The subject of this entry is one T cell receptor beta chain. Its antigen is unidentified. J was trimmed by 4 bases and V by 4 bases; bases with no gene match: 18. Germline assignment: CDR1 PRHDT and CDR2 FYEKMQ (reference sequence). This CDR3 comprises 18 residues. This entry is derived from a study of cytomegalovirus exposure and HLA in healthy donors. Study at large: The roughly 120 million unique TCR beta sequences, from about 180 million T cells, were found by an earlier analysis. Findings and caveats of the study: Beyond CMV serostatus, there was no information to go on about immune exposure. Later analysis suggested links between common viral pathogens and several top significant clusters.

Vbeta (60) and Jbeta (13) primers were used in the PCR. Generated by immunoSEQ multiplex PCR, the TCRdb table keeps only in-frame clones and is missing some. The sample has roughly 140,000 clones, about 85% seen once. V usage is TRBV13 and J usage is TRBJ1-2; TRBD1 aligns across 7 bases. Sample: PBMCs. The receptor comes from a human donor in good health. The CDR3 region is CASSSNNRRTGTAYGYTF. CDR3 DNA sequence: TGTGCCAGCAGCTCGAACAACCGCCGGACCGGGACAGCCTATGGCTACACCTTC.